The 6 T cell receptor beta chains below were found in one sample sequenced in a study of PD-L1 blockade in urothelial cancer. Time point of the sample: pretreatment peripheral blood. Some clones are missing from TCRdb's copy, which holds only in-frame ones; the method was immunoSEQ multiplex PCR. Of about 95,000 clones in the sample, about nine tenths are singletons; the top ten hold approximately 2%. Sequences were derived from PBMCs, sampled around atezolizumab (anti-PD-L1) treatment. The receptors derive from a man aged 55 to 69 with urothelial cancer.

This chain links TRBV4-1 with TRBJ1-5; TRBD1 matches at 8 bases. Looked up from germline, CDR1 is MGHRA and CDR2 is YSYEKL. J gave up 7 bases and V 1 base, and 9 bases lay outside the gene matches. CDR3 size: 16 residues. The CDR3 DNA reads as TGCGCCAGCAGCCAAGTGAGCCAGGGGGCAGGACAGCCCCAGCATTTT. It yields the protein CASSQVSQGAGQPQHF.

DNA of the CDR3: TGTGCCAGTGGACAGGGGAGCGACGAGCAGTACTTC. Amino acids: CASGQGSDEQYF. The chain has TRBV9 and TRBJ2-7; the match to TRBD1 covers 9 bases. Per the germline V gene, CDR1 is SGDLS and CDR2 is YYNGEE. After removal of 8 bases from V and 5 bases from J, the junction contained 5 bases not matched to a gene. CDR3 length: 12 amino acids.

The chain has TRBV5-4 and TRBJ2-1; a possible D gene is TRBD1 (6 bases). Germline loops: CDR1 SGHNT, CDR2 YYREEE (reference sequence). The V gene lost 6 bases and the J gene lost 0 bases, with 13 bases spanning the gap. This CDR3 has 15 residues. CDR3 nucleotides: TGTGCCAGCACCCCTACAGGGAGCTCCTACAATGAGCAGTTCTTC. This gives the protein CASTPTGSSYNEQFF.

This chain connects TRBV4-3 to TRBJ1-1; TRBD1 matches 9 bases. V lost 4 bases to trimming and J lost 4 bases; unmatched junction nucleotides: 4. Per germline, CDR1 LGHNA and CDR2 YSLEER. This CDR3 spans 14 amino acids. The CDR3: CASSRTGGGTEAFF. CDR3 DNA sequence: TGCGCCAGCAGCCGAACAGGGGGCGGCACTGAAGCTTTCTTT.

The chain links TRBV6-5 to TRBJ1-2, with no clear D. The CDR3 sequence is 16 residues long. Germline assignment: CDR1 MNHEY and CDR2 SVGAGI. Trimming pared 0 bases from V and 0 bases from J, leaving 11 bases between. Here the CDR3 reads CASSYSNNGANYGYTF. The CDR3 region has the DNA TGTGCCAGCAGTTACTCGAACAACGGAGCTAACTATGGCTACACCTTC.

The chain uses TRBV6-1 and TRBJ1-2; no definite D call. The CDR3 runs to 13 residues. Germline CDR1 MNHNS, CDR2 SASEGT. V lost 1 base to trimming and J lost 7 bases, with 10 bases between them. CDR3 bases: TGTGCCAGCAGTGAAGGAGGGCCGCGTGGCTACACCTTC. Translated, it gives CASSEGGPRGYTF.